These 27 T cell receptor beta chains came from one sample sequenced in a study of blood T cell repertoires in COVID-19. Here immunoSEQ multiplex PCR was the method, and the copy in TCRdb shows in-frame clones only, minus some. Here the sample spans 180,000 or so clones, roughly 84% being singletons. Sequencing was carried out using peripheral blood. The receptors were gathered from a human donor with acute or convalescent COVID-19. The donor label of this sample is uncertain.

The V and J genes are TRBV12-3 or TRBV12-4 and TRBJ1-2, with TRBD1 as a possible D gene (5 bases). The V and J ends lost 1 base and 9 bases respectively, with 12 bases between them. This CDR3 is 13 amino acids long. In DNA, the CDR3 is TGTGCCAGCAGTTTAGACGACAGAGAGAGCTACACCTTC. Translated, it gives CASSLDDRESYTF.

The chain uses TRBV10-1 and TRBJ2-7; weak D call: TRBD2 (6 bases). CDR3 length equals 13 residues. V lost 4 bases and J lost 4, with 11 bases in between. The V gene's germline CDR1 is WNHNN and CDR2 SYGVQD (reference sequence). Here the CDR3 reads CASSGTEGYEQYF. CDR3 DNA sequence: TGCGCCAGCAGTGGAACGGAGGGTTACGAGCAGTACTTC.

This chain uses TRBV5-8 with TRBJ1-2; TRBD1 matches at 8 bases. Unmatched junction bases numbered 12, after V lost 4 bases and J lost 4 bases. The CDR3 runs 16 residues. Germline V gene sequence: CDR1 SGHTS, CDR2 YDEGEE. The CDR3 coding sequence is TGTGCCAGCAGCACATCCTACAGGGGGTCCCCCTATGGCTACACCTTC. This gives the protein CASSTSYRGSPYGYTF.

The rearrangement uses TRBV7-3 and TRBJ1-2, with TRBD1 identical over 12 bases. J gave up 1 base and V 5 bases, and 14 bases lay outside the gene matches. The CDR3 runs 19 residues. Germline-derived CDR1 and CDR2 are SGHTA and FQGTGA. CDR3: CASSPHAGTGGAGNYGYTF. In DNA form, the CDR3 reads TGTGCCAGCAGCCCACATGCTGGGACAGGGGGCGCGGGTAACTATGGCTACACCTTC.

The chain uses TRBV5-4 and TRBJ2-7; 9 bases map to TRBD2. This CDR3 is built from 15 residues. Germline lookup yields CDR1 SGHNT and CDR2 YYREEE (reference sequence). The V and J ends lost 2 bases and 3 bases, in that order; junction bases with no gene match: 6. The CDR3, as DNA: TGTGCCAGCAGCTTAGGCGGGGGGGATTTCTACGAGCAGTACTTC. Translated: CASSLGGGDFYEQYF.

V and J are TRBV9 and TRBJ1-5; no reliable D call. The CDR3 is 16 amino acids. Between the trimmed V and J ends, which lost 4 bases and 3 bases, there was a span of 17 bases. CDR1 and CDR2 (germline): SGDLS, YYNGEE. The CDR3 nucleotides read TGTGCCAGCAGCCCCGAGAATGGCGGAATCAATCAGCCCCAGCATTTT. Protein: CASSPENGGINQPQHF.

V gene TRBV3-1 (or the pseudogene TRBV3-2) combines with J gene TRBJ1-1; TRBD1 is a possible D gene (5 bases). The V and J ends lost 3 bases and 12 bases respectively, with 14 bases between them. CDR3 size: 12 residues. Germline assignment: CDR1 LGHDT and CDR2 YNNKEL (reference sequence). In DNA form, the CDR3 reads TGTGCCAGCAGCCAGGCTGGGGCCACAACTTTCTTT. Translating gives CASSQAGATTFF.

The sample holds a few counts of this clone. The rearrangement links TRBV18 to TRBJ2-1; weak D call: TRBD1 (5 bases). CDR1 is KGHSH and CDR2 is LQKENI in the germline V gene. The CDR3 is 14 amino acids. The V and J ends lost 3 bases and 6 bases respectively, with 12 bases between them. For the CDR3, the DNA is TGTGCCAGCTCACCGGGGTACAGGACCAATGAGCAGTTCTTC. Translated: CASSPGYRTNEQFF.

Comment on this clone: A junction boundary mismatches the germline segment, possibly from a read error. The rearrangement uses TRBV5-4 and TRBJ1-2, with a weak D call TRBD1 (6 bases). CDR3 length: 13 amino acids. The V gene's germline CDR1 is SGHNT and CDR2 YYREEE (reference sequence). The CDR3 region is CASSFLGARNVSF. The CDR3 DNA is TGTGCCAGCAGCTTCCTGGGGGCCCGGAATGTATCCTTC.

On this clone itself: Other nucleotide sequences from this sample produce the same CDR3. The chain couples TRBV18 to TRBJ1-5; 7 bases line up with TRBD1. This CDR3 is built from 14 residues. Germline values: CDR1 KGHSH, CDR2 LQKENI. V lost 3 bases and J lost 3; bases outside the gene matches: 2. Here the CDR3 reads CASSPGQDNQPQHF. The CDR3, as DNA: TGTGCCAGCTCACCCGGACAGGACAATCAGCCCCAGCATTTT.

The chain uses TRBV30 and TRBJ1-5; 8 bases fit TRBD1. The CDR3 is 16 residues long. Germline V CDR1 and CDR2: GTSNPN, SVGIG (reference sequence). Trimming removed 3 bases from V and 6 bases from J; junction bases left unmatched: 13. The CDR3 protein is CAWRGLGTGNGQPQHF. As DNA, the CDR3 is TGTGCCTGGAGAGGTCTCGGGACAGGAAACGGTCAGCCCCAGCATTTT.

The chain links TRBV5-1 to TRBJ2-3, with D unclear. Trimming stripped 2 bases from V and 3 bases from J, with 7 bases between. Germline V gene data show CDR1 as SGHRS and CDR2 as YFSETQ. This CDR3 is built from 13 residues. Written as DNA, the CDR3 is TGCGCCAGCAGCTTTGGGCAGACAGATACGCAGTATTTT. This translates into CASSFGQTDTQYF. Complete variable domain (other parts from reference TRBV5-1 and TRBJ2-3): KAGVTQTPRYLIKTRGQQVTLSCSPISGHRSVSWYQQTPGQGLQFLFEYFSETQRNKGNFPGRFSGRQFSNSRSEMNVSTLELGDSALYLCASSFGQTDTQYFGPGTRLTVL.

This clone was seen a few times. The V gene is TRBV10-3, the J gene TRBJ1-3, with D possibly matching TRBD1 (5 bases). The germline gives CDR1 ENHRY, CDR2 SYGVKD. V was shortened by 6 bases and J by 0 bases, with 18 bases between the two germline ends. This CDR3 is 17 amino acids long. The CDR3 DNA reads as TGTGCCATCAGGAGTGAATTGACAGCGATCTCTGGAAACACCATATATTTT. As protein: CAIRSELTAISGNTIYF.

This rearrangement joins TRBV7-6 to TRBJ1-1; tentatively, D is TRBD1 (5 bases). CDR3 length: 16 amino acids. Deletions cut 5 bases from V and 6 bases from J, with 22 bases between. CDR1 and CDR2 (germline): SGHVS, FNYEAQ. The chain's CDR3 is CASSPSSGGGESEAFF. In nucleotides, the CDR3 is TGTGCCAGCAGCCCCTCATCCGGGGGAGGGGAATCTGAAGCTTTCTTT.

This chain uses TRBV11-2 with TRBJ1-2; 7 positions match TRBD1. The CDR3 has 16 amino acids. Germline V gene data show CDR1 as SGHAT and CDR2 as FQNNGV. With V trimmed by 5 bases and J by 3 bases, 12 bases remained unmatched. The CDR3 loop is CASSARDSQTYYGYTF. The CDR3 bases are TGTGCCAGCAGCGCACGGGACAGCCAAACTTACTATGGCTACACCTTC.

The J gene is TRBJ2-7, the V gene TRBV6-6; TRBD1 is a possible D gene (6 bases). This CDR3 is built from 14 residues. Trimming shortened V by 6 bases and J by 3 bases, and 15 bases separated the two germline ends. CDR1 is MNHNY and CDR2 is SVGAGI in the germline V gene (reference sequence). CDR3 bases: TGTGCCAGCAGACCTCGACAGGATTTCTACGAGCAGTACTTC. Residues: CASRPRQDFYEQYF.

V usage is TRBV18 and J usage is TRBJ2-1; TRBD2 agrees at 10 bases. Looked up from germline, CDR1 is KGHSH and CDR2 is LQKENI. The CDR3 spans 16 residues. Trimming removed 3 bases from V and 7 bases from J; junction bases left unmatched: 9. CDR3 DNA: TGTGCCAGCTCACCGGCTAGCGGGAGCCCCATAAATGAGCAGTTCTTC. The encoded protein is CASSPASGSPINEQFF.

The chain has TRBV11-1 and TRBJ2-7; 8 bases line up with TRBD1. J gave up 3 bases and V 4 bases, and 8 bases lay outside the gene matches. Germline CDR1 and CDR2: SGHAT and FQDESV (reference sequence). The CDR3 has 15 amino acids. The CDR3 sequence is CASSYGRQGLYEQYF. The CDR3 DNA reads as TGTGCCAGCAGCTACGGCCGACAGGGGCTCTACGAGCAGTACTTC. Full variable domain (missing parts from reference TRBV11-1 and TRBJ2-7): EAEVAQSPRYKITEKSQAVAFWCDPISGHATLYWYRQILGQGPELLVQFQDESVVDDSQLPKDRFSAERLKGVDSTLKIQPAELGDSAMYLCASSYGRQGLYEQYFGPGTRLTVT.

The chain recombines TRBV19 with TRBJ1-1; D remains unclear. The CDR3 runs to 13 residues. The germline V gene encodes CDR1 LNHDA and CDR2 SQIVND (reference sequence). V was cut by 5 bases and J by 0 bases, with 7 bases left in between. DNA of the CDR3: TGTGCCAGTAGTGGGAGTATGAACACTGAAGCTTTCTTT. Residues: CASSGSMNTEAFF. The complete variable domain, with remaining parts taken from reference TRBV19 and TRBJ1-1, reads DGGITQSPKYLFRKEGQNVTLSCEQNLNHDAMYWYRQDPGQGLRLIYYSQIVNDFQKGDIAEGYSVSREKKESFPLTVTSAQKNPTAFYLCASSGSMNTEAFFGQGTRLTVV.

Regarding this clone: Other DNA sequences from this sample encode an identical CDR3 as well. CDR3 residues: CASRGGYEQYF. CDR3 sequence (DNA): TGTGCCAGCCGGGGGGGATACGAGCAGTACTTC. This chain links TRBV2 with TRBJ2-7; 8 bases are a match to TRBD2. Germline CDR1 SNHLY, CDR2 FYNNEI. Germline trimming cut 8 bases from V and 4 bases from J; bases unmatched to any gene: 1. The CDR3 loop spans 11 amino acids.

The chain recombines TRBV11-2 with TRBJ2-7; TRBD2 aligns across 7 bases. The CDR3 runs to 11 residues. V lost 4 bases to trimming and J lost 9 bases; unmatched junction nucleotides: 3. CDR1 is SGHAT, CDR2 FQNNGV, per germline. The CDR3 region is CASSSSSGQYF. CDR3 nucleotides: TGTGCCAGCAGCTCCTCTAGCGGGCAGTACTTC. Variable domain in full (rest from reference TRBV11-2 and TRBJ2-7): EAGVAQSPRYKIIEKRQSVAFWCNPISGHATLYWYQQILGQGPKLLIQFQNNGVVDDSQLPKDRFSAERLKGVDSTLKIQPAKLEDSAVYLCASSSSSGQYFGPGTRLTVT.

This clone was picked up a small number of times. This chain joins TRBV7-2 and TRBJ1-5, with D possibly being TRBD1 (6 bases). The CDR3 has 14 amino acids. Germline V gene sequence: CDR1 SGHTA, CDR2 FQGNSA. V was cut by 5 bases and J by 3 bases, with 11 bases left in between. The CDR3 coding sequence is TGTGCCAGCAGCCGCCTGGGGGCCAATCAGCCCCAGCATTTT. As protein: CASSRLGANQPQHF.

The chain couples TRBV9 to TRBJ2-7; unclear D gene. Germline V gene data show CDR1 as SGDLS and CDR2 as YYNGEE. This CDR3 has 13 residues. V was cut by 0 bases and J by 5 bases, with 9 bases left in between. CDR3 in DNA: TGTGCCAGCAGCGTAGACCTAGGTAACGAGCAGTACTTC. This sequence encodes CASSVDLGNEQYF.

CDR3 coding DNA: TGTGCCAGCAGTTACAGCGGTAGCTCCTACAATGAGCAGTTCTTC. As protein: CASSYSGSSYNEQFF. The J gene is TRBJ2-1, the V gene TRBV6-5; a weak D match, TRBD2 (5 bases). Deletions cut 2 bases from V and 0 bases from J, with 8 bases between. Germline CDR1 is MNHEY and CDR2 is SVGAGI. The CDR3 sequence is 15 residues long.

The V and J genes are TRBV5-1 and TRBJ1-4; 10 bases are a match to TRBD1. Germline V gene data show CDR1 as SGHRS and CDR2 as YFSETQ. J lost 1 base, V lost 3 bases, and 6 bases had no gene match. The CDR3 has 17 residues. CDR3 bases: TGCGCCAGCAGCTCCGGGACAGGGGTTGGAACTAATGAAAAACTGTTTTTT. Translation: CASSSGTGVGTNEKLFF.

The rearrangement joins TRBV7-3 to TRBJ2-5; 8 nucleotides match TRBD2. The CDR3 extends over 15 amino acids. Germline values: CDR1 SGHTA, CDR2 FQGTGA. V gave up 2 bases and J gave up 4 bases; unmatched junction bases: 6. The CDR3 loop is CASSLGSRGGETQYF. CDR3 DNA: TGTGCCAGCAGCTTAGGTTCCCGGGGGGGAGAGACCCAGTACTTC.

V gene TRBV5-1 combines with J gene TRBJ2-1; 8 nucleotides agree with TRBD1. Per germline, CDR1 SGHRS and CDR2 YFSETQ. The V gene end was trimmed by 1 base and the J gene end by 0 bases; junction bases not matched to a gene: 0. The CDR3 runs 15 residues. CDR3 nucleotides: TGCGCCAGCAGCTTGACAGGGGGCTCCTACAATGAGCAGTTCTTC. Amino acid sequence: CASSLTGGSYNEQFF.